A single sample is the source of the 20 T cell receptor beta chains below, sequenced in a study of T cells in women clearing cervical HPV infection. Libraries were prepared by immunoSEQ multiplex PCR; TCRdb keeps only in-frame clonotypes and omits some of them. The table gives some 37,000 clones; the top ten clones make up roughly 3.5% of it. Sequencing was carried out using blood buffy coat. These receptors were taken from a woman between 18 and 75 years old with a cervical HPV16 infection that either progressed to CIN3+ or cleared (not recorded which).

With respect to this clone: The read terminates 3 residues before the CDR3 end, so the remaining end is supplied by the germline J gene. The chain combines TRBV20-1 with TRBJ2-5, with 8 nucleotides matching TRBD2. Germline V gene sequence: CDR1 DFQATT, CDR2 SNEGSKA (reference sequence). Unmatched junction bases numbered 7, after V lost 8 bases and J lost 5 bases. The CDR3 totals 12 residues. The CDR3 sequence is CSSGLARETQYF. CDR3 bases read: TGCAGTTCAGGACTAGCCCGGGAGACC.

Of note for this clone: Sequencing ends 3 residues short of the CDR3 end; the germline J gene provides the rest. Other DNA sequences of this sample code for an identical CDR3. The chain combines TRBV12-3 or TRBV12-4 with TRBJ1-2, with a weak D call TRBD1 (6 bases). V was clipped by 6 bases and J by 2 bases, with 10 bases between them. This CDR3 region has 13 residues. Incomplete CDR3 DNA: TGTGCCAGCAGCCTCCAGGGGAACTATGGC. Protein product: CASSLQGNYG. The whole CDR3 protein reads CASSLQGNYGYTF.

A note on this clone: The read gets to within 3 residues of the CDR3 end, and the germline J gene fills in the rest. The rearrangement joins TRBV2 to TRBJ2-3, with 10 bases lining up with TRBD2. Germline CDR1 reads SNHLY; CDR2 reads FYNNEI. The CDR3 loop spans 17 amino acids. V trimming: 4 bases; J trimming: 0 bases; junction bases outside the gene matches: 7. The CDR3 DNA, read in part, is TGTGCCAGCAGTGCGCGGGGACTAGCGAGTAGCACAGATACG. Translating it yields CASSARGLASSTDT. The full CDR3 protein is CASSARGLASSTDTQYF. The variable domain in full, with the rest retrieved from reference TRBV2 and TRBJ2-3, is EPEVTQTPSHQVTQMGQEVILRCVPISNHLYFYWYRQILGQKVEFLVSFYNNEISEKSEIFDDQFSVERPDGSNFTLKIRSTKLEDSAMYFCASSARGLASSTDTQYFGPGTRLTVL.

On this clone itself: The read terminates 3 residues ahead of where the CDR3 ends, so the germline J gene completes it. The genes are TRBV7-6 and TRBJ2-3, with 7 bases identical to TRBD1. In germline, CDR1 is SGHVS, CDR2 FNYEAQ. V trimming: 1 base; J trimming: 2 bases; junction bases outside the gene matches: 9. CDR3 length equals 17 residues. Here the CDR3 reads CASSLELGTGATDTQYF. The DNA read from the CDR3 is TGTGCCAGCAGCTTAGAATTAGGTACAGGGGCCACAGATACG.

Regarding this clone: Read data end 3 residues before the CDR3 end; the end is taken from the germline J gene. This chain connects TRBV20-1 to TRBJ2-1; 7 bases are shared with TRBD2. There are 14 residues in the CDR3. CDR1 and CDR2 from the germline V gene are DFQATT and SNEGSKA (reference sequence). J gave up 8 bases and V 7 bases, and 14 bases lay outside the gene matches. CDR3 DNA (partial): TGCAGTGTATTAGACGGCGGGAGTAAGGATGAG. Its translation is CSVLDGGSKDE. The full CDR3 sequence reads CSVLDGGSKDEQFF.

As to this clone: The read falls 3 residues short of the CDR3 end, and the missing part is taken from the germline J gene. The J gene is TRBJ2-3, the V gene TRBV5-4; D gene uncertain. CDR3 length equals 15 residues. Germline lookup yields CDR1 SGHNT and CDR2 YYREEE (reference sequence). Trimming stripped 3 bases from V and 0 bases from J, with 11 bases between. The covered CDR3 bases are TGTGCCAGCAGCTCCCCACGACAAAGCACAGATACG. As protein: CASSSPRQSTDT. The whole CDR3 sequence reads CASSSPRQSTDTQYF.

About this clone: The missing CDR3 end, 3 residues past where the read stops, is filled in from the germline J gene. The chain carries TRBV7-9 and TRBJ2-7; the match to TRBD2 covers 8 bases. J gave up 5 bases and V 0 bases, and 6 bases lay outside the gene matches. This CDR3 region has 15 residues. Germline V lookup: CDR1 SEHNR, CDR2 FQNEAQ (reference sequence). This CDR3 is CASSLAGAGDHEQYF. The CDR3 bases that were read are TGTGCCAGCAGCTTAGCCGGAGCGGGGGACCACGAG.

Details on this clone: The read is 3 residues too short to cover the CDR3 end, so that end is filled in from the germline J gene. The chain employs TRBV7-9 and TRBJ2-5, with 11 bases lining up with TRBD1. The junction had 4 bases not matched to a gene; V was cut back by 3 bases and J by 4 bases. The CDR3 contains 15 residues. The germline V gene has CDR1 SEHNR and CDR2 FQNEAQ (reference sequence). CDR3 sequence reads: CASSFQGQGVETQYF. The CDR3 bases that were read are TGTGCCAGCAGCTTTCAGGGACAGGGGGTAGAGACC.

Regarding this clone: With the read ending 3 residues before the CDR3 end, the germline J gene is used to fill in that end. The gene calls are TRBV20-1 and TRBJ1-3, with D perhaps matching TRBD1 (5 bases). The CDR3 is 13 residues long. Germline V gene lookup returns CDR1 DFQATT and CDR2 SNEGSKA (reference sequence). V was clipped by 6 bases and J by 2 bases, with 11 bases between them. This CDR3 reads CSAQQVAGNTIYF. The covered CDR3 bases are TGCAGTGCCCAACAGGTTGCTGGAAACACC.

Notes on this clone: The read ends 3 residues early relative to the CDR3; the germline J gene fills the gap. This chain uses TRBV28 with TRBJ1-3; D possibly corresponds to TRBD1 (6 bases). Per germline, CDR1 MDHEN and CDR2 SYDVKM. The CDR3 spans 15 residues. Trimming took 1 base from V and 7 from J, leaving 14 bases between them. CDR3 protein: CASSLSGRGVNTIYF. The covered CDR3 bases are TGTGCCAGCAGTTTATCGGGCAGGGGTGTGAACACC.

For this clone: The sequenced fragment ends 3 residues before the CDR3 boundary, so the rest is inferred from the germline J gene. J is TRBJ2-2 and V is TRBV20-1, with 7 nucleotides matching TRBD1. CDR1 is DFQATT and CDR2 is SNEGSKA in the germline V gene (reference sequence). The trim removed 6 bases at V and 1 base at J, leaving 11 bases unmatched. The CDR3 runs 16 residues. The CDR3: CSARGGNRGNTGELFF. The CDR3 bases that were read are TGCAGTGCCCGGGGTGGCAACAGGGGGAACACCGGGGAG.

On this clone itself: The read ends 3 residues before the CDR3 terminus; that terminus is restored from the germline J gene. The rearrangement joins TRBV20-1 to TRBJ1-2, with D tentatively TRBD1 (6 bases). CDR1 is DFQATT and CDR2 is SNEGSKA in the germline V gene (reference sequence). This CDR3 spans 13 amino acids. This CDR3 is CSAPDGTPKGYTF. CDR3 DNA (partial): TGCAGTGCCCCTGACGGGACACCCAAAGGC.

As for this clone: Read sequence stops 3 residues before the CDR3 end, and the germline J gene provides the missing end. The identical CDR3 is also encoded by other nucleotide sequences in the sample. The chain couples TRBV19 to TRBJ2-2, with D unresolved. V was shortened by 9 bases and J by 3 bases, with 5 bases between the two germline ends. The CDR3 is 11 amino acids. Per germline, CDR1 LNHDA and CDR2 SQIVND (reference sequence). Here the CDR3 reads CASRDTGELFF. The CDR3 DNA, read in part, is TGTGCCAGCAGAGACACCGGGGAG.

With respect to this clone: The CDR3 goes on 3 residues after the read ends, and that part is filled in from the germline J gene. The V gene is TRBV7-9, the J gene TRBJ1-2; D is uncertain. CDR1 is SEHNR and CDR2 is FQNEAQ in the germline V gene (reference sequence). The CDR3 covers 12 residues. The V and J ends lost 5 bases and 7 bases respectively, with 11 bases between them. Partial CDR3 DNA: TGTGCCAGCAGCGAAGAGGGTTCTGGC. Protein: CASSEEGSG. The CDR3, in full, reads CASSEEGSGYTF.

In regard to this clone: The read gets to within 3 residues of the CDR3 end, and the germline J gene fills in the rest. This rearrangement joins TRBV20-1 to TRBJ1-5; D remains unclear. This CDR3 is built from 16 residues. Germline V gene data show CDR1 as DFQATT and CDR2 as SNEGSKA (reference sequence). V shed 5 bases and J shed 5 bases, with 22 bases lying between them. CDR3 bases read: TGCAGTGCTTCTAAAGTCGGGGTGGGGAGTGATCAGCCC. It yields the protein CSASKVGVGSDQP. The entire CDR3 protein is CSASKVGVGSDQPQHF.

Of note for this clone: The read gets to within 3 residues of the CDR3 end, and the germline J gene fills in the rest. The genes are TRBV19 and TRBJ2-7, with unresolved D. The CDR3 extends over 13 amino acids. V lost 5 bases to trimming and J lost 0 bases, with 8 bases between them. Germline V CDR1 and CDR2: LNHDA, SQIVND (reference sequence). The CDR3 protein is CASSVTASYEQYF. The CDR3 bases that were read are TGTGCCAGTAGTGTAACAGCCTCCTACGAG.

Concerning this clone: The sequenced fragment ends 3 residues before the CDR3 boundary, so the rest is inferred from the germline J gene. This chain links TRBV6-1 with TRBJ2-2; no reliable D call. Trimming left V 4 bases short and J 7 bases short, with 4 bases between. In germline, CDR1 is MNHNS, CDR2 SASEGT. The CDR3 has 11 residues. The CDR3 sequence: CASSAGGELFF. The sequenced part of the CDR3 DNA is TGTGCCAGCAGTGCAGGCGGGGAG.

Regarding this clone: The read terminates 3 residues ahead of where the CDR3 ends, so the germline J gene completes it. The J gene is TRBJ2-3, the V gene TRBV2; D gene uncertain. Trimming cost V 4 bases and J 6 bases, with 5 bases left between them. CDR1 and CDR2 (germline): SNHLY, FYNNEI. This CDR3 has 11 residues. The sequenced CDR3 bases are TGTGCCAGCAGTGCAGGTGATACG. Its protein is CASSAGDT. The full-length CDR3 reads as CASSAGDTQYF.

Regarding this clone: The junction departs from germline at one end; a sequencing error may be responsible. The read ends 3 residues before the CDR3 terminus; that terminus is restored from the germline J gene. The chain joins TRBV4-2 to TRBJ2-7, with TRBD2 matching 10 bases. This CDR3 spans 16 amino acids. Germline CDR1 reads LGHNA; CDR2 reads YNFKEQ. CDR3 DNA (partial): TGCGCCAGCAGCCAAGATCTGGAGCGGGGGGGCTACGAG. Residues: CASSQDLERGGYE. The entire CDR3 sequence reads CASSQDLERGGYEQYF.

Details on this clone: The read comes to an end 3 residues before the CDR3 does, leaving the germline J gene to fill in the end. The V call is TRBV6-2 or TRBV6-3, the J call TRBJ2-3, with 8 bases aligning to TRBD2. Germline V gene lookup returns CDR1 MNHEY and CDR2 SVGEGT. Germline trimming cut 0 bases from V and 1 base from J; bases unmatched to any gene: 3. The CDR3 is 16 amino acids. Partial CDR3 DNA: TGTGCCAGCAGTTACTCGGTGCGGGGGGGCACAGATACG. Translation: CASSYSVRGGTDT. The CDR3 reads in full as CASSYSVRGGTDTQYF.